This TCR beta chain came from a study of cytomegalovirus exposure and HLA in healthy donors. Findings and caveats of the study: When presence/absence was analysed, sequencing depth was taken to be roughly uniform across donors. Productive rates of about 87% or about 30% were seen for most TCR beta V segments in an earlier analysis. A list of 150 to 200 TCR beta chains associated with cytomegalovirus was given. Associated with HLA alleles at 0.05 false discovery rate in a later analysis were 16,951 TCR beta sequences.

The length of the CDR3 is 14 residues. V was trimmed by 7 bases and J by 4 bases, leaving 16 bases between them. Germline CDR1 MNHEY, CDR2 SVGAGI. Vbeta (60) and Jbeta (13) primers were used in the PCR. Sequenced by immunoSEQ multiplex PCR; TCRdb stores in-frame clones only, minus some. The sample carries about 170,000 clones, 84% recorded once. On this clone itself: Its antigen is not identified.

The chain joins TRBV6-5 to TRBJ1-1; possibly TRBD1 for D (6 bases). Sample: PBMCs. This sequence originates from a man between 18 and 35 years old in good health and CMV-seronegative. CDR3 sequence reads: CASTQAGGVTEAFF. Here the CDR3 DNA reads TGTGCCAGCACCCAAGCGGGGGGCGTCACTGAAGCTTTCTTT.